This T cell receptor (beta chain) was recorded in a study of CD8 T cells in Susac syndrome. The count of this clonotype is one. Reverse transcription of roughly 0.5 to 1 ug RNA used random hexamers. Multiplex immunoSEQ PCR targeted 54 Vbeta and 13 Jbeta TCR beta segments. TCRdb processed the immunoSEQ multiplex PCR reads anew with MiXCR; each CDR3 protein has one entry. This table has around 200,000 distinct CDR3 sequences, more than 90% appearing once. CD8+ and CD4+ blood T cells underwent TCR beta sequencing. In contrast to the negatively isolated CD8+ and CD4+ T cells, TEMRA cells were FACS-enriched. This sequence was found in a human donor with Susac syndrome. Input material: CD4+ T cells from PBMCs.

The CDR3 DNA reads as TGCAGTGCCGTCACCGGGCCGCAGTATTTT. This gives the protein CSAVTGPQYF. The rearrangement links TRBV20-1 to TRBJ2-3; D gene unclear. Germline CDR1 reads DFQATT; CDR2 reads SNEGSKA (reference sequence). V gave up 6 bases and J gave up 10 bases, with 11 bases separating them. The CDR3 covers 10 residues.